This is a list of T cell receptor beta chains from one sample in a study of shared clonotypes between healthy human individuals. The table came from immunoSEQ multiplex PCR; TCRdb's copy has only in-frame clones and leaves some out. This repertoire shows roughly 2.5 million clones, around nine tenths found once; its top ten account for about 0.13%. Sequencing was done on a sample of naive CD4+ T cells sorted from blood. All receptors come from a man younger than 35 in good health. CDR3s include the opening cysteine and the closing phenylalanine or tryptophan. The order of the fields is J gene, D gene, clone size, V gene, CDR3 DNA, CDR3 protein. The D gene is left open where the match is weak. The size of a clone is reported for some rows only, either as once, few or many, or as a class for expanded clones.

J: TRBJ2-5
D: TRBD2
size: NA
V: TRBV9
DNA: TGTGCCAGCACCCCCGGGGGACTAACGGAGACCCAGTACTTC
CDR3: CASTPGGLTETQYF

J: TRBJ2-6
D: NA
size: NA
V: TRBV5-1
DNA: TGCGCCAGCAGCGCCTCAGGACCGACTTCTGGGGCCAACGTCCTGACTTTC
CDR3: CASSASGPTSGANVLTF

J: TRBJ1-2
D: NA
size: NA
V: TRBV6-5
DNA: TGTGCCAGTCAGGGACGGAACTATGGCTACACCTTC
CDR3: CASQGRNYGYTF

J: TRBJ1-6
D: NA
size: few
V: TRBV5-4
DNA: TGTGCCAGCAGCTTGGAAAGGGGGACGAGTTCACCCCTCCACTTT
CDR3: CASSLERGTSSPLHF

J: TRBJ1-2
D: TRBD1
size: NA
V: TRBV29-1
DNA: TGCAGCGTTGCCCAGGGGGTGGGCTATGGCTACACCTTC
CDR3: CSVAQGVGYGYTF

J: TRBJ2-7
D: NA
size: NA
V: TRBV28
DNA: TGTGCCAGCACCCCGAGTTACTATACCTACGAGCAGTACTTC
CDR3: CASTPSYYTYEQYF

J: TRBJ2-7
D: TRBD2
size: once
V: TRBV10-3
DNA: TGTGCCATCAGGGGACTAGCGGACTCCTACGAGCAGTACTTC
CDR3: CAIRGLADSYEQYF

J: TRBJ2-4
D: NA
size: NA
V: TRBV2
DNA: TGTGCCAGCAGTGACCTCCCAGCCATTCAGTACTTC
CDR3: CASSDLPAIQYF

J: TRBJ2-1
D: TRBD2
size: NA
V: TRBV4-1
DNA: TGCGCCAGCAGCCAAGATCCGTTAGCCGCTAGCGGTTACAATGAGCAGTTCTTC
CDR3: CASSQDPLAASGYNEQFF

J: TRBJ2-2
D: NA
size: NA
V: TRBV27
DNA: TGTGCCAGCAGTTTATCGAGGGGAACCGGGGAGCTGTTTTTT
CDR3: CASSLSRGTGELFF

J: TRBJ2-4
D: NA
size: NA
V: TRBV2
DNA: TGTGCCAGCGGGGAGCGCTCCTTAGCCAAAAACATTCAGTACTTC
CDR3: CASGERSLAKNIQYF

J: TRBJ2-2
D: NA
size: NA
V: TRBV6-5
DNA: TGTGCCAGCAGTAGGGGGGGAGGGGGCACCGGGGAGCTGTTTTTT
CDR3: CASSRGGGGTGELFF

J: TRBJ2-5
D: NA
size: once
V: TRBV10-3
DNA: TGTGCCATCAGAAACCAACTGGGGGCCCAGTACTTC
CDR3: CAIRNQLGAQYF

J: TRBJ2-5
D: TRBD1
size: NA
V: TRBV6-1
DNA: TGTGCCAGCAGACGGGACAGGGTAGAAGAGACCCAGTACTTC
CDR3: CASRRDRVEETQYF

J: TRBJ1-1
D: NA
size: NA
V: TRBV11-2
DNA: TGTGCCAGCAGCTTAGGGCAGGCGATCACTGAAGCTTTCTTT
CDR3: CASSLGQAITEAFF

J: TRBJ2-3
D: NA
size: NA
V: TRBV6-5
DNA: TGTGCCAGCAGTTACTCCTCGGGGACTAGCACAGATACGCAGTATTTT
CDR3: CASSYSSGTSTDTQYF

J: TRBJ2-1
D: NA
size: NA
V: TRBV10-3
DNA: TGTGCCATCGGTAAAGTCCAGGGTGCAGATGAGCAGTTCTTC
CDR3: CAIGKVQGADEQFF

J: TRBJ2-3
D: NA
size: once
V: TRBV5-1
DNA: TGCGCCAGCAGCAGGGCGGGGGCCGTGCTGGGCACAGATACGCAGTATTTT
CDR3: CASSRAGAVLGTDTQYF

J: TRBJ2-2
D: TRBD2
size: few
V: TRBV30
DNA: TGTGCCTGGAGGTCGGGGGGACCGGGGGAGCTGTTTTTT
CDR3: CAWRSGGPGELFF

J: TRBJ1-1
D: NA
size: NA
V: TRBV30
DNA: TGTGCCTGGAGGGGGATGGTTGAAGCTTTCTTT
CDR3: CAWRGMVEAFF

J: TRBJ2-7
D: TRBD1
size: once
V: TRBV6-5
DNA: TGTGCCAGCAGTCGCGGACAGGGGGCCTACGAGCAGTACTTC
CDR3: CASSRGQGAYEQYF

J: TRBJ1-2
D: NA
size: NA
V: TRBV19
DNA: TGTGCCAGTAGTGGGCACAGCGTAGCTAACTATGGCTACACCTTC
CDR3: CASSGHSVANYGYTF

J: TRBJ2-1
D: NA
size: NA
V: TRBV9
DNA: TGTGCCAGCAGCGAGGGGAGACTCCGGGATTTTAGTTTTGAGCAGTTCTTC
CDR3: CASSEGRLRDFSFEQFF

J: TRBJ2-4
D: NA
size: NA
V: TRBV6-5
DNA: TGTGCCAGCAGACGGACAGAGGGGAACATTCAGTACTTC
CDR3: CASRRTEGNIQYF

J: TRBJ2-3
D: TRBD2
size: NA
V: TRBV4-3
DNA: TGCGCCAGCAGCCAGGTAGCGGGGGTCCCCACAGATACGCAGTATTTT
CDR3: CASSQVAGVPTDTQYF

J: TRBJ2-7
D: TRBD2
size: NA
V: TRBV27
DNA: TGTGCCAGCAGTTTATTGGGACTAGCGGGAGGCCAAATGACCTACGAGCAGTACTTC
CDR3: CASSLLGLAGGQMTYEQYF

J: TRBJ2-7
D: NA
size: few
V: TRBV13
DNA: TGTGCCAGCAGCTTAGGTCGAGGGACTTACGAGCAGTACTTC
CDR3: CASSLGRGTYEQYF

J: TRBJ2-1
D: NA
size: NA
V: TRBV19
DNA: TGTGCCACCAGATCGATCTACAATGAGCAGTTCTTC
CDR3: CATRSIYNEQFF

J: TRBJ1-5
D: NA
size: few
V: TRBV18
DNA: TGTGCCAGCTCACTCCGGGCCGAAAGCAATCAGCCCCAGCATTTT
CDR3: CASSLRAESNQPQHF

J: TRBJ2-1
D: NA
size: NA
V: TRBV5-1
DNA: TGCGCCAGCAGCCGGAGGTGGGGCGATGAGCAGTTCTTC
CDR3: CASSRRWGDEQFF

J: TRBJ2-7
D: NA
size: NA
V: TRBV6-5
DNA: TGTGCCAGCAGCTCTGGGGGGCTCAAGGTCGAGCAGTACTTC
CDR3: CASSSGGLKVEQYF

J: TRBJ2-1
D: NA
size: NA
V: TRBV29-1
DNA: TGCAGCGTTTCAGTAGGGCAGAACAATGAGCAGTTCTTC
CDR3: CSVSVGQNNEQFF

J: TRBJ2-1
D: TRBD2
size: NA
V: TRBV7-2
DNA: TGTGCCAGCAGCTTACTGGGGGGGGACTACAATGAGCAGTTCTTC
CDR3: CASSLLGGDYNEQFF

J: TRBJ2-7
D: NA
size: NA
V: TRBV4-1
DNA: TGCGCCAGCAGCCAGAAGGGGACAAACTCCTACGAGCAGTACTTC
CDR3: CASSQKGTNSYEQYF

J: TRBJ2-3
D: TRBD1
size: NA
V: TRBV11-2
DNA: TGTGCCAGCAGCTTAGTTACAGGGGGCACCGATACGCAGTATTTT
CDR3: CASSLVTGGTDTQYF

J: TRBJ1-5
D: NA
size: once
V: TRBV18
DNA: TGTGCCAGCTCACTTAATCCGGATCAGCCCCAGCATTTT
CDR3: CASSLNPDQPQHF

J: TRBJ1-1
D: NA
size: NA
V: TRBV6-5
DNA: TGTGCCAGCAGTTACTCCGGCAGGGGCGCTGAAGCTTTCTTT
CDR3: CASSYSGRGAEAFF

J: TRBJ1-5
D: NA
size: NA
V: TRBV19
DNA: TGTGCCAGTAGTACTTGGTGGGATGGGGAGACCAATCGGCCCCAGCATTTT
CDR3: CASSTWWDGETNRPQHF

J: TRBJ2-7
D: TRBD1
size: NA
V: TRBV5-1
DNA: TGCGCCAGCAGCTCGGGGACAGGGGGCTACGAGCAGTACTTC
CDR3: CASSSGTGGYEQYF

J: TRBJ2-7
D: TRBD2
size: NA
V: TRBV5-1
DNA: TGCGCCAGCAGCCCGGGACTAGCGGGAGGGTTATACGAGCAGTACTTC
CDR3: CASSPGLAGGLYEQYF

J: TRBJ2-5
D: NA
size: NA
V: TRBV28
DNA: TGTGCCAGCAGTTTTACTAGTAAAGAGACCCAGTACTTC
CDR3: CASSFTSKETQYF

J: TRBJ2-5
D: NA
size: NA
V: TRBV6-6
DNA: TGTGCCAGCAGTGGCTTCTGGGGAGAGACCCAGTACTTC
CDR3: CASSGFWGETQYF

J: TRBJ2-7
D: TRBD2
size: NA
V: TRBV30
DNA: TGTGCCTGGACGGGACTAAGCGCCGAGCAGTACTTC
CDR3: CAWTGLSAEQYF

J: TRBJ2-7
D: TRBD2
size: NA
V: TRBV6-6
DNA: TGTGCCAGCAGTTCCCCTAGCGGGGGGACTACCTACGAGCAGTACTTC
CDR3: CASSSPSGGTTYEQYF

J: TRBJ1-3
D: NA
size: NA
V: TRBV5-4
DNA: TGTGCCAGCAGCTTGGCTGGGATTGGTGGAAACACCATATATTTT
CDR3: CASSLAGIGGNTIYF